This T cell receptor beta chain originates from a study of shared clonotypes between healthy human individuals. As to this clone: Antigen unknown. This same CDR3 is encoded by further DNA sequences in the sample.

Donors had no recently reported acute infections or vaccinations and were HIV-negative. Original processing notes: Filtering differed, since immunoSEQ gave only junction sequences and no quality scores. TCRdb keeps only in-frame clones here, not all; method: immunoSEQ multiplex PCR. That table supplies the V and J calls and clone size; D and trimming were determined from the DNA. Of a few million clones in the sample, 93% were seen once. The CDR3 is made up of 12 amino acids. Trimming pared 6 bases from V and 7 bases from J, leaving 13 bases between. Germline CDR1 is MDHEN and CDR2 is SYDVKM. Whole-study findings and limits: Clonotypes which were not shared had lower generation probabilities than clonotypes that all four donors shared. Naive subsets, compared against memory subsets, generally had larger estimated richness values.

The sequencing sample was made of naive CD4+ T cells from PBMCs. Noted subset: CD45RA+ positively selected. The V and J genes are TRBV28 and TRBJ2-7, with D possibly matching TRBD2 (5 bases). This receptor was identified in a man between 18 and 29 years old in good health. Some clones in this sample may be carry-over from other donors' samples. CDR3 protein: CASSLAGGEQYF. The CDR3 DNA reads TGTGCCAGCAGCCTGGCGGGCGGGGAGCAGTACTTC. Full variable domain (remainder filled in from reference TRBV28 and TRBJ2-7): DVKVTQSSRYLVKRTGEKVFLECVQDMDHENMFWYRQDPGLGLRLIYFSYDVKMKEKGDIPEGYSVSREKKERFSLILESASTNQTSMYLCASSLAGGEQYFGPGTRLTVT.